This TCR beta chain was observed in a study of OX40 agonist ivuxolimab in advanced cancers. V lost 5 bases, J lost 5 bases, and 8 bases lay in between. The CDR3 extends over 12 amino acids. Germline CDR1 reads MNHNS; CDR2 reads SASEGT. Libraries were prepared by immunoSEQ multiplex PCR; TCRdb keeps only in-frame clonotypes and omits some of them. The table has 20,000 to 30,000 clones, almost 80% seen once. The sequence was collected from an adult with an advanced solid tumor such as melanoma, head and neck, liver or kidney cancer. Specimen: CD4+ or CD8+ T cells sorted from blood, collected in a trial of the OX40 agonist ivuxolimab. The J gene is TRBJ2-3, the V gene TRBV6-1, with D tentatively TRBD1 (6 bases). The CDR3 DNA sequence: TGTGCCAGCAGTCCGACAGGAGATACGCAGTATTTT. It encodes CASSPTGDTQYF.